This TCR beta chain stems from a study of tumor-infiltrating lymphocytes in primary liver carcinoma. Making TCR beta cDNA involved approximately 510 ng total RNA and a constant-region primer. The TCR beta library was amplified through three nested multiplex PCR rounds in a modified ARM-PCR procedure. Amplification in the first two PCR rounds was performed using TRBV1-TRBV30 forward primers and a C-beta reverse primer for around 9 cycles each. In TCRdb, the multiplex PCR reads were re-called with MiXCR into one record per CDR3 protein. In the table there are 150,000 to 200,000 distinct CDR3 sequences, about 61% of which are singletons. Both blood RNA, taken from unsorted whole blood, and germline DNA were extracted. Before the surgical procedure, around 4 milliliters of peripheral blood were collected. Details on this clonotype: This may stem from a read error, because a much larger clone lies one nucleotide away.

Looked up from germline, CDR1 is MGHRA and CDR2 is YSYEKL. The CDR3 is 15 amino acids. V was pared by 1 base and J by 1 base, with 3 bases of the junction left unmatched. The sample taken for sequencing was peripheral blood. This sequence was found in a woman aged 55-75 years with primary liver carcinoma and hepatitis B virus infection. The rearrangement uses TRBV4-1 and TRBJ1-1, with 7 bases matching TRBD1. The CDR3 nucleotides read TGCGCCAGCAGCCAAGGGACAGGATCGAACACTGAAGCTTTCTTT. Its protein is CASSQGTGSNTEAFF.